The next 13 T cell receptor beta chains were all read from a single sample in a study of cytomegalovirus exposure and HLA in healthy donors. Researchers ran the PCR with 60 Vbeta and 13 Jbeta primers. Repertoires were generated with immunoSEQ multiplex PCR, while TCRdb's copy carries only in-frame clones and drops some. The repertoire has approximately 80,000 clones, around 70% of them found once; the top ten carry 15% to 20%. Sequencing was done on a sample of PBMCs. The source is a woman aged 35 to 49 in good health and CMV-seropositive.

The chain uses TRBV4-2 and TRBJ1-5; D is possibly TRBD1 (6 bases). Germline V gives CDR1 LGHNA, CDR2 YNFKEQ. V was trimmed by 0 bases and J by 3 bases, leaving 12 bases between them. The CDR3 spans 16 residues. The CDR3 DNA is TGTGCCAGCAGCCAAGATACGGGGGGCCCCAATCAGCCCCAGCATTTT. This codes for CASSQDTGGPNQPQHF.

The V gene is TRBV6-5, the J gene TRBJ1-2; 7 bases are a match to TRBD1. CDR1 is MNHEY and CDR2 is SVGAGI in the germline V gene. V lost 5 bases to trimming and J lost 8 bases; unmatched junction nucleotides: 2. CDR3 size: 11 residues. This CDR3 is CASSQGGGYTF. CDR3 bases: TGTGCCAGCAGTCAGGGGGGAGGCTACACCTTC.

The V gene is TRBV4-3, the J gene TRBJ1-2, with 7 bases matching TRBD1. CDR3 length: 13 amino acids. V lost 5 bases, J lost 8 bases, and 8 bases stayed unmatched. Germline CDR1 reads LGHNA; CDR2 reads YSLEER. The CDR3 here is CASSYGQARGYTF. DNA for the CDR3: TGCGCCAGCAGCTATGGACAGGCTCGCGGCTACACCTTC.

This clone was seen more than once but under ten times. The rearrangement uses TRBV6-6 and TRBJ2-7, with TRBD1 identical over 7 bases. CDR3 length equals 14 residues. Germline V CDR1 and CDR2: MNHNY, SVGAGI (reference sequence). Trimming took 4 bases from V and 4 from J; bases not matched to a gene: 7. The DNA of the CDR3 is TGTGCCAGCAGTTCAGAGGGGGCTGGTTACGAGCAGTACTTC. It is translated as CASSSEGAGYEQYF.

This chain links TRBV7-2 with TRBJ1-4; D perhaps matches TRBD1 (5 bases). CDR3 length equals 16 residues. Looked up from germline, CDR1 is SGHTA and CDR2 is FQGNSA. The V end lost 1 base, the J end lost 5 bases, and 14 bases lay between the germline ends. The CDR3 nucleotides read TGTGCCAGCAGCTTAGTCCAACAGGCCCTCAATGAAAAACTGTTTTTT. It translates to CASSLVQQALNEKLFF.

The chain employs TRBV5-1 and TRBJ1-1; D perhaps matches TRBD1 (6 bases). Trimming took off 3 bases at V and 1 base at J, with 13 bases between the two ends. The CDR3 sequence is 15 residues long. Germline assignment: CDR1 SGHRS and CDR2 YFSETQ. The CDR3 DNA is TGCGCCAGCAGCTCGAACCAGGGGTGGAACACTGAAGCTTTCTTT. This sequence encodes CASSSNQGWNTEAFF.

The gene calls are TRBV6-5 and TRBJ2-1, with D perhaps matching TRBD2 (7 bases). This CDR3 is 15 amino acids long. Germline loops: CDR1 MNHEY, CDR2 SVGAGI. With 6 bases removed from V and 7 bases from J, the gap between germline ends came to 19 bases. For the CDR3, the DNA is TGTGCCAGCAGAAAGACGGGGGGCCGTATTAATGAGCAGTTCTTC. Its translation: CASRKTGGRINEQFF.

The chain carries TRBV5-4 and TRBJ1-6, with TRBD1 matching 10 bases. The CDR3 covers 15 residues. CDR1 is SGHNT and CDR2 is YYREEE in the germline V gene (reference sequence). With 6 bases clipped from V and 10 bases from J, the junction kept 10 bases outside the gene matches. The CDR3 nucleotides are TGTGCCAGCACCCCAACGGGGACAGGGGAGTCACCCCTCCACTTT. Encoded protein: CASTPTGTGESPLHF.

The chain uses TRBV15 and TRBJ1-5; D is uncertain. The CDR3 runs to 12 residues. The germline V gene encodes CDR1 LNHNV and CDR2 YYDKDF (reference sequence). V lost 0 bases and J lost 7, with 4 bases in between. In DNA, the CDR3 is TGTGCCACCAGCAGAGATTTACAGCCCCAGCATTTT. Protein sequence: CATSRDLQPQHF.

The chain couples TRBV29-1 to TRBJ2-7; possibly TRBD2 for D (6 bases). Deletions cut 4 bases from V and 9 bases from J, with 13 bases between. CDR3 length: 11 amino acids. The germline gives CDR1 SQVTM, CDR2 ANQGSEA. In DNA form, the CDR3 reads TGCAGCGTTGCACAGTTGGAGGGGCAGTACTTC. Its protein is CSVAQLEGQYF.

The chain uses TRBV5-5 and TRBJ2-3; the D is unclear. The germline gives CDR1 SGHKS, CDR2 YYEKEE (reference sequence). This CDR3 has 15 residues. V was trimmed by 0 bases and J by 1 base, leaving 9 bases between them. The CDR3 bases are TGTGCCAGCAGCTTGGCTAGTCTGGGCACAGATACGCAGTATTTT. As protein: CASSLASLGTDTQYF.

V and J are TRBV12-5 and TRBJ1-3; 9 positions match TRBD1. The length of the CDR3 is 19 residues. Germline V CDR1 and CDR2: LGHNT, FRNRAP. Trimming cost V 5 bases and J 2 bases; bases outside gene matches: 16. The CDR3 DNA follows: TGTGCTAGTGGTCCACGGGAGGGTGGACAGGGGCTAGCTGGAAACACCATATATTTT. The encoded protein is CASGPREGGQGLAGNTIYF.

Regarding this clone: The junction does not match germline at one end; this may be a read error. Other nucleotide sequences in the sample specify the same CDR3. CDR3 nucleotides: TGTGCCAGTAGCTTGCCGGGTTTCGACACCGGGGAGCTGTTTTTT. Translated, it gives CASSLPGFDTGELFF. This sequence joins TRBV5-6 and TRBJ2-2; no firm D call. Germline V gives CDR1 SGHDT, CDR2 YYEEEE. The CDR3 runs 15 residues.